This TCR beta chain appears in the sequencing data of a study of blood T cell repertoires in COVID-19. Study-wide background: The study drew acute and convalescent COVID-19 samples from the United States, Italy and Spain. The analysed material was cDNA or gDNA that came from T cells, B-cell-depleted T cells, or PBMCs.

CDR1 and CDR2 (germline): MGHRA, YSYEKL. The V gene end was trimmed by 3 bases and the J gene end by 3 bases; junction bases not matched to a gene: 21. The CDR3 has 21 residues. As processed by the authors: Reference gene primers were amplified, and this amplification served to estimate nucleated cell counts. Here immunoSEQ multiplex PCR was the method, and the copy in TCRdb shows in-frame clones only, minus some. Clone size and the V and J calls come from that table; the DNA yielded D and trimming. The sample lists 120,000 or so clones, approximately 90% occurring once. The sequence derives from a man aged 45-65 years with acute or convalescent COVID-19. The sequencing input was peripheral blood. The rearrangement links TRBV4-1 to TRBJ1-1, with 11 bases identical to TRBD1. The CDR3 nucleotides are TGCGCCAGCAGCCATCACAGGACAGGGGGCGGGTTGGTACCAACTGACACTGAAGCTTTCTTT. Translating it yields CASSHHRTGGGLVPTDTEAFF.